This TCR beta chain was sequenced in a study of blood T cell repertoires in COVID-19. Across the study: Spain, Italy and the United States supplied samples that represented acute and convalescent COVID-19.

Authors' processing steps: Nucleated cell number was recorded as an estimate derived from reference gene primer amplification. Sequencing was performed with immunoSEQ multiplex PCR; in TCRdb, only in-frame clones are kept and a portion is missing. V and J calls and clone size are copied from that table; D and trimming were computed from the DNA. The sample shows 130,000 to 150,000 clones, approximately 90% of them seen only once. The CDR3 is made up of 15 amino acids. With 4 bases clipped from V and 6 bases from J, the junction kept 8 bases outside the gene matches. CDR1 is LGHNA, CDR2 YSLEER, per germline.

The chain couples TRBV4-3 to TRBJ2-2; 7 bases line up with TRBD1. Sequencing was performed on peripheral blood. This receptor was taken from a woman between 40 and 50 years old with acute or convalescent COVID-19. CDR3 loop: CASSPPGQGAGELFF. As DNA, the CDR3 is TGCGCCAGCAGCCCCCCTGGGCAGGGGGCCGGGGAGCTGTTTTTT.